Following are 17 T cell receptor beta chains from one sample sequenced in a study of cytomegalovirus exposure and HLA in healthy donors. PCR primers comprised 60 Vbeta and 13 Jbeta primers. Here immunoSEQ multiplex PCR was the method, and the copy in TCRdb shows in-frame clones only, minus some. Of approximately 80,000 clones listed, 74% are singletons. The sample was PBMCs. These receptors were taken from a man in his thirties or forties in good health and CMV-seropositive.

This chain joins TRBV14 and TRBJ2-7, with 9 bases lining up with TRBD1. With 5 bases clipped from V and 1 base from J, the junction kept 3 bases outside the gene matches. Germline CDR1 SGHDN, CDR2 FVKESK. The CDR3 has 14 amino acids. The CDR3 loop is CASSKTGGSYEQYF. The CDR3 DNA is TGTGCCAGCAGCAAGACAGGGGGGTCCTACGAGCAGTACTTC.

This clone was detected only once. The V gene is TRBV6-5, the J gene TRBJ2-5; TRBD2 matches 9 bases. The CDR3 is made up of 16 amino acids. CDR1 is MNHEY, CDR2 SVGAGI, per germline. The trim removed 0 bases at V and 4 bases at J, leaving 6 bases unmatched. This chain's CDR3 is CASSYSIARGGETQYF. The CDR3 nucleotides are TGTGCCAGCAGTTACTCGATTGCGCGGGGGGGAGAGACCCAGTACTTC.

The rearrangement links TRBV7-6 to TRBJ2-6, with D uncertain. The V gene's germline CDR1 is SGHVS and CDR2 FNYEAQ. This CDR3 spans 15 amino acids. Trimming cost V 2 bases and J 2 bases, with 7 bases left between them. CDR3: CASSLSVTGANVLTF. CDR3 sequence (DNA): TGTGCCAGCAGCTTATCGGTTACTGGGGCCAACGTCCTGACTTTC.

This clone was counted a single time. J is TRBJ2-7 and V is TRBV6-5, with 11 positions matching TRBD2. In germline, CDR1 is MNHEY, CDR2 SVGAGI. The V gene end was trimmed by 7 bases and the J gene end by 1 base; junction bases not matched to a gene: 3. The CDR3 contains 14 residues. Here the CDR3 reads CASNRLAGSYEQYF. The DNA for the CDR3 is TGTGCCAGCAACCGACTAGCGGGGTCCTACGAGCAGTACTTC.

The J gene is TRBJ2-7, the V gene TRBV19, with TRBD1 matching 12 bases. Unmatched junction bases numbered 9, after V lost 5 bases and J lost 7 bases. The CDR3 has 15 residues. CDR1 LNHDA and CDR2 SQIVND come from the germline V gene (reference sequence). As DNA, the CDR3 is TGTGCCAGTAGTGATCCGGGGACAGGGGGCCTGGAGCAGTACTTC. Translating gives CASSDPGTGGLEQYF.

The chain joins TRBV6-5 to TRBJ1-4, with 9 bases matching TRBD1. Trimming cost V 1 base and J 8 bases; bases outside gene matches: 5. The CDR3 is made up of 15 amino acids. Germline V lookup: CDR1 MNHEY, CDR2 SVGAGI. CDR3 sequence (DNA): TGTGCCAGCAGTTACTTACAGGGGGCGCAAGAAAAACTGTTTTTT. Amino acids: CASSYLQGAQEKLFF.

The chain is built from TRBV2 and TRBJ1-2, with 7 bases lining up with TRBD1. The CDR3 is 14 residues long. Trimming at V came to 5 bases and at J to 8 bases, leaving 11 bases not matched to a gene. Per germline, CDR1 SNHLY and CDR2 FYNNEI. CDR3 amino acids: CASSPGTANTGYTF. CDR3 DNA: TGTGCCAGCAGTCCCGGGACAGCTAATACCGGCTACACCTTC. The full variable domain, its missing parts supplied by reference TRBV2 and TRBJ1-2, is EPEVTQTPSHQVTQMGQEVILRCVPISNHLYFYWYRQILGQKVEFLVSFYNNEISEKSEIFDDQFSVERPDGSNFTLKIRSTKLEDSAMYFCASSPGTANTGYTFGSGTRLTVV.

With regard to this clone: At one boundary the junction diverges from the germline segment, which might be a read error. The V gene is TRBV19, the J gene TRBJ2-7; a possible D gene is TRBD2 (5 bases). The length of the CDR3 is 13 residues. Per the germline V gene, CDR1 is LNHDA and CDR2 is SQIVND (reference sequence). CDR3 DNA sequence: TGTGCCAGTAGTGTCATCACTCGGGATTACGTTGTCTTC. Residues: CASSVITRDYVVF.

The chain joins TRBV6-1 to TRBJ2-1; TRBD2 might be the D (6 bases). In germline, CDR1 is MNHNS, CDR2 SASEGT. This CDR3 has 14 amino acids. V was shortened by 2 bases and J by 10 bases, with 15 bases between the two germline ends. The CDR3 protein is CASSEWAAREEQFF. The CDR3 DNA is TGTGCCAGCAGTGAATGGGCCGCTCGGGAGGAGCAGTTCTTC.

This chain connects TRBV9 to TRBJ2-5, with 12 bases that match TRBD2. Germline-derived CDR1 and CDR2 are SGDLS and YYNGEE. The CDR3 is 17 amino acids. The junction had 10 bases not matched to a gene; V was cut back by 3 bases and J by 4 bases. The CDR3 loop is CASSERASGGVGETQYF. For the CDR3, the DNA is TGTGCCAGCAGCGAGCGGGCTAGCGGGGGGGTTGGAGAGACCCAGTACTTC.

The V gene is TRBV5-1, the J gene TRBJ1-3; TRBD1 aligns across 9 bases. The CDR3 is 16 residues long. Germline CDR1 reads SGHRS; CDR2 reads YFSETQ. V lost 4 bases to trimming and J lost 1 base; unmatched junction nucleotides: 6. The chain's CDR3 is CASSGGQGLSGNTIYF. CDR3 in DNA: TGCGCCAGCAGCGGGGGACAGGGACTGTCTGGAAACACCATATATTTT.

This rearrangement joins TRBV29-1 to TRBJ2-5; 7 bases fit TRBD1. This CDR3 has 12 residues. CDR1 is SQVTM, CDR2 ANQGSEA, per germline. The ends lost 5 bases at V and 5 bases at J; junction bases unmatched: 5. CDR3 amino acids: CSVIGQAETQYF. The CDR3 DNA sequence: TGCAGCGTTATAGGACAGGCGGAGACCCAGTACTTC.

The chain links TRBV19 to TRBJ1-3; TRBD1 might be the D (6 bases). Per the germline V gene, CDR1 is LNHDA and CDR2 is SQIVND (reference sequence). V was clipped by 7 bases and J by 5 bases, with 18 bases between them. The CDR3 is made up of 15 amino acids. CDR3 in amino acids: CASIPGRDTRNTIYF. In DNA form, the CDR3 reads TGTGCCAGTATCCCAGGACGGGACACGAGAAACACCATATATTTT.

The chain couples TRBV5-4 to TRBJ2-3; 7 nucleotides align to TRBD2. Trimming took 1 base from V and 6 from J; bases not matched to a gene: 11. Germline V gene data show CDR1 as SGHNT and CDR2 as YYREEE (reference sequence). The CDR3 has 16 residues. The DNA of the CDR3 is TGTGCCAGCAGCTTGACCTCTAGCGGAGGGGTCGATACGCAGTATTTT. This gives the protein CASSLTSSGGVDTQYF.

The table lists this clone with a few counts. The chain is built from TRBV7-9 and TRBJ2-1; 8 bases agree with TRBD1. The CDR3 contains 17 residues. In germline, CDR1 is SEHNR, CDR2 FQNEAQ (reference sequence). Trimming cost V 5 bases and J 1 base; bases outside gene matches: 10. The CDR3 DNA sequence: TGTGCCAGCAGCCTCGGCACAGGGGGTAGGTCCTACAATGAGCAGTTCTTC. This encodes CASSLGTGGRSYNEQFF.

The V gene is TRBV28, the J gene TRBJ2-7, with 10 bases fitting TRBD2. This CDR3 contains 15 residues. V shed 1 base and J 5 bases; nucleotides not matched to a gene: 5. Germline values: CDR1 MDHEN, CDR2 SYDVKM. The CDR3 nucleotides are TGTGCCAGCAGTTTATTTTCCCTAGCGGGAGACGAGCAGTACTTC. The encoded protein is CASSLFSLAGDEQYF.

V and J are TRBV28 and TRBJ2-5; 12 nucleotides agree with TRBD2. V dropped 4 bases and J dropped 5; count of bases not matched to a gene: 8. The CDR3 has 16 amino acids. Looked up from germline, CDR1 is MDHEN and CDR2 is SYDVKM. The DNA for the CDR3 is TGTGCCAGCAGTTCTAGCGGGAGGGCCCTCCGGGAGACCCAGTACTTC. This codes for CASSSSGRALRETQYF.